Listed here is a single T cell receptor (beta chain). What it recognizes is unknown. Noted time point: cycle 4 day 1 (C4D1), after less than 7 weeks of nivolumab. All patients experienced relapse after autologous stem cell transplantation, and brentuximab vedotin exposure was variable. The data are from a study of PD-1 blockade in classical Hodgkin lymphoma. Overall study results and limits: Exclusion removed patients who began nivolumab under 1 year after ASCT. At C4D1, TCR diversity had climbed significantly for CD4+ cells, though not for CD8+ cells. Reports indicated that newly diagnosed patients had lower baseline TCR diversity than healthy donors did.

The table came from immunoSEQ multiplex PCR; TCRdb's copy has only in-frame clones and leaves some out. Counted here are roughly 41,000 clones, roughly two thirds occurring once; the ten biggest clones make up roughly 3%. V gave up 5 bases and J gave up 3 bases, with 7 bases separating them. Germline CDR1 MDHEN, CDR2 SYDVKM. The CDR3 loop spans 12 amino acids. The genes are TRBV28 and TRBJ1-2; weak D call: TRBD1 (5 bases). The receptor comes from a human donor with classical Hodgkin lymphoma. The input for sequencing was peripheral blood mononuclear cells (PBMCs), taken before the fourth cycle of nivolumab. The CDR3 sequence: CASSLGDYGYTF. As DNA, the CDR3 is TGTGCCAGCAGTCTAGGGGACTATGGCTACACCTTC.